Below are 6 T cell receptor beta chains sequenced from a single sample in a study of regulatory T cells in long-lasting Graves disease. Arm-PCR of CDR3 regions and iRepertoire HTBI primers were used to build TCR beta libraries. Each CDR3 protein gets one entry after TCRdb re-called the multiplex PCR reads with MiXCR. The table lists 400,000 to 500,000 distinct CDR3 sequences, around 13% of them singletons. Time point denoted: newly diagnosed GD, antithyroid drugs for less than 3 months. RNA isolated from PBMCs was used to make the TCR library. The same sample was also used in a study of T cells in Graves' hyperthyroidism and ophthalmopathy.

The sample consisted of peripheral blood mononuclear cells (PBMCs), taken at new diagnosis, from a patient treated with antithyroid drugs. These receptors originate from a woman aged 50 to 60 with Graves disease.

Concerning this clonotype itself: This sequence may be a read error, since a much larger clone differs from it by one base. The chain is built from TRBV28 and TRBJ1-5, with 7 nucleotides matching TRBD1. This CDR3 has 16 amino acids. Germline lookup yields CDR1 MDHEN and CDR2 SYDVKM. V gave up 5 bases and J gave up 1 base; unmatched junction bases: 8. CDR3 amino acids: CASSPSGQRSNQPQHF. Written as DNA, the CDR3 is TGTGCCAGCAGTCCTTCGGGACAGCGGAGCAATCAGCCCCAGCATTTT.

In regard to this clonotype: A much more abundant neighbour one base away suggests this may be a read error. The V gene is TRBV18, the J gene TRBJ1-2, with D possibly matching TRBD1 (5 bases). The CDR3 length is 16 residues. Germline V CDR1 and CDR2: KGHSH, LQKENI. The CDR3 here is CASSELLRTLNYGFTF. The CDR3 coding sequence is TGTGCCAGCTCAGAATTGTTAAGGACACTTAACTATGGCTTCACCTTC.

This clonotype was counted only a few times. The V call is TRBV10-3, the J call TRBJ2-5; D may be TRBD1 (5 bases). V was cut by 3 bases and J by 3 bases, with 8 bases left in between. Germline V gives CDR1 ENHRY, CDR2 SYGVKD. The CDR3 is 13 residues long. As DNA, the CDR3 is TGTGCCATCAGTGACAGGGCCGAAGAGACCCAGTACTTC. Translation gives CAISDRAEETQYF.

This clonotype was seen a handful of times. One end of the junction is discordant with germline, which a read error may explain. The chain is built from TRBV7-3 and TRBJ2-1; TRBD1 is a possible D gene (6 bases). Germline values: CDR1 SGHTA, CDR2 FQGTGA. This CDR3 has 17 amino acids. The CDR3 region has the DNA TGTGCCAGCAGCCTAACAACAGGGATCCCGCCCTACAGTGAGCAGTTCTTC. It specifies CASSLTTGIPPYSEQFF.

This clonotype was recorded at least ten times. One end of the junction varies from germline; a read error may be responsible. This chain uses TRBV5-1 with TRBJ2-2; possibly TRBD1 for D (5 bases). The CDR3 is 14 amino acids. Germline V gene data show CDR1 as SGHRS and CDR2 as YFSETQ. The DNA for the CDR3 is TGTGCCAGCAGCTTTCAGGGGAACACCGGGGAGCTGTTTTTT. It is translated as CASSFQGNTGELFF.

The chain is built from TRBV6-1 and TRBJ2-1; 7 bases are a match to TRBD1. Trimming took 4 bases from V and 7 from J; bases not matched to a gene: 10. CDR3 length: 15 residues. The germline gives CDR1 MNHNS, CDR2 SASEGT. CDR3 DNA sequence: TGTGCCAGCAGTGGAGGGACAGCCCCTGGGAATGAGCAGTTCTTC. This encodes CASSGGTAPGNEQFF.